A single sample gave rise to the 15 T cell receptor beta chains below, sequenced in a study of blood T cell repertoires in COVID-19 (dated by TCRdb to about 2020). Libraries were built with the immunoSEQ multiplex PCR assay. Held by TCRdb, this immuneACCESS table contains in-frame sequences only and omits some clones. Under half of the omission traces to an unresolved V gene where checked; the cause of the rest is unknown. This sample gives almost 300,000 clones in total; around 86% of them show up just once. The leading ten clones occupy roughly 1.3% of the sample. The sequenced sample consisted of peripheral blood. The source is a man between 65 and 85 years old with acute or convalescent COVID-19.

This clone was detected once. The chain recombines TRBV9 with TRBJ2-1, with 8 bases fitting TRBD1. Germline trimming cut 0 bases from V and 9 bases from J; bases unmatched to any gene: 8. CDR3 length: 15 residues. The germline V gene has CDR1 SGDLS and CDR2 YYNGEE. CDR3 sequence (DNA): TGTGCCAGCAGCGTAGCTTCAGGGGGCTTAGGTGAGCAGTTCTTC. As protein: CASSVASGGLGEQFF.

In this sample, this clone turned up a few times. The V and J genes are TRBV19 and TRBJ1-6; D uncertain. Per the germline V gene, CDR1 is LNHDA and CDR2 is SQIVND (reference sequence). CDR3 length: 16 amino acids. With 5 bases removed from V and 0 bases from J, the gap between germline ends came to 11 bases. CDR3 nucleotides: TGTGCCAGTAGTCTCACAAGGAGCTCCTATAATTCACCCCTCCACTTT. As protein: CASSLTRSSYNSPLHF.

The chain couples TRBV11-2 to TRBJ1-1; tentative D call: TRBD1 (6 bases). V was shortened by 0 bases and J by 5 bases, with 19 bases between the two germline ends. Per germline, CDR1 SGHAT and CDR2 FQNNGV. The CDR3 spans 17 residues. The CDR3 coding sequence is TGTGCCAGCAGCTTAGAAAGATCGCAGGGGTTGGGAACTGAAGCTTTCTTT. Translating it yields CASSLERSQGLGTEAFF.

V gene TRBV28 combines with J gene TRBJ2-3; possibly TRBD1 for D (5 bases). The CDR3 covers 16 residues. Germline CDR1 MDHEN, CDR2 SYDVKM. Trimming shortened V by 3 bases and J by 0 bases, and 13 bases separated the two germline ends. The CDR3 DNA follows: TGTGCCAGCAGTTTTATAGGTACAGGTAGCACAGATACGCAGTATTTT. This encodes CASSFIGTGSTDTQYF. Drawing the rest from reference TRBV28 and TRBJ2-3, the complete variable domain is DVKVTQSSRYLVKRTGEKVFLECVQDMDHENMFWYRQDPGLGLRLIYFSYDVKMKEKGDIPEGYSVSREKKERFSLILESASTNQTSMYLCASSFIGTGSTDTQYFGPGTRLTVL.

The V call is TRBV4-2, the J call TRBJ1-2, with 8 bases lining up with TRBD1. The V gene end was trimmed by 6 bases and the J gene end by 0 bases; junction bases not matched to a gene: 12. CDR1 is LGHNA and CDR2 is YNFKEQ in the germline V gene. The CDR3 runs to 17 residues. CDR3 protein: CASRSGGTGFSNYGYTF. The CDR3 coding sequence is TGTGCCAGCAGGTCCGGCGGGACAGGCTTTTCTAACTATGGCTACACCTTC.

The chain uses TRBV18 and TRBJ1-1; 9 nucleotides align to TRBD1. The CDR3 spans 17 residues. Germline values: CDR1 KGHSH, CDR2 LQKENI. Trimming at V came to 4 bases and at J to 0 bases, leaving 9 bases not matched to a gene. The CDR3, as DNA: TGTGCCAGCTCACGGACAATACAGGGGGCTGTGAACACTGAAGCTTTCTTT. This gives the protein CASSRTIQGAVNTEAFF.

The chain combines TRBV6-6 with TRBJ1-3; TRBD1 might be the D (5 bases). Trimming removed 2 bases at V and 8 bases at J, with 19 bases between. The CDR3 is 16 residues long. Germline V CDR1 and CDR2: MNHNY, SVGAGI (reference sequence). The CDR3 here is CASSYRVRARVDTIYF. CDR3 in DNA: TGTGCCAGCAGTTACCGAGTCAGGGCAAGGGTGGACACCATATATTTT.

The chain recombines TRBV7-9 with TRBJ2-2; D might be TRBD1 (6 bases). The CDR3 runs 13 residues. V lost 8 bases to trimming and J lost 4 bases, with 11 bases between them. The V gene's germline CDR1 is SEHNR and CDR2 FQNEAQ (reference sequence). CDR3 in DNA: TGTGCCAGCGGTCTCAGGGGCACCGGGGAGCTGTTTTTT. Amino acids: CASGLRGTGELFF.

The chain joins TRBV4-1 to TRBJ2-7, with 9 bases identical to TRBD1. The CDR3 length is 15 residues. CDR1 is MGHRA and CDR2 is YSYEKL in the germline V gene. V lost 4 bases and J lost 7; bases outside the gene matches: 11. CDR3 DNA: TGCGCCAGCAGCCGGGATCGGGACAGGGTGGAAGAGCAGTACTTC. The encoded protein is CASSRDRDRVEEQYF.

This sequence joins TRBV9 and TRBJ1-6; 7 bases agree with TRBD1. Germline-derived CDR1 and CDR2 are SGDLS and YYNGEE. The V segment lost 3 bases and the J segment 10 bases; nucleotides outside the gene matches: 10. CDR3 length equals 15 residues. CDR3 nucleotides: TGTGCCAGCAGCGCCCGGACAGGAGGGGACTCACCCCTCCACTTT. It codes for CASSARTGGDSPLHF.

The chain has TRBV5-8 and TRBJ1-3; 11 bases fit TRBD1. V trimming: 0 bases; J trimming: 4 bases; junction bases outside the gene matches: 6. CDR3 size: 17 residues. Germline CDR1 is SGHTS and CDR2 is YDEGEE. The CDR3 bases are TGTGCCAGCAGCTTGGGGACAGGGGGCAGTGGCGGAAACACCATATATTTT. Its protein product is CASSLGTGGSGGNTIYF. Drawing the rest from reference TRBV5-8 and TRBJ1-3, the complete variable domain is EAGVTQSPTHLIKTRGQQATLRCSPISGHTSVYWYQQALGLGLQFLLWYDEGEERNRGNFPPRFSGRQFPNYSSELNVNALELEDSALYLCASSLGTGGSGGNTIYFGEGSWLTVV.

V usage is TRBV4-2 and J usage is TRBJ2-7; TRBD2 matches 12 bases. J gave up 3 bases and V 0 bases, and 3 bases lay outside the gene matches. The CDR3 totals 16 residues. The germline V gene encodes CDR1 LGHNA and CDR2 YNFKEQ. The CDR3 sequence: CASSQETSGRSYEQYF. The CDR3, as DNA: TGTGCCAGCAGCCAAGAGACTAGCGGGAGAAGCTACGAGCAGTACTTC.

The rearrangement joins TRBV9 to TRBJ1-1; weak D call: TRBD1 (5 bases). CDR3 size: 16 residues. CDR1 and CDR2 from the germline V gene are SGDLS and YYNGEE. Deletions cut 4 bases from V and 0 bases from J, with 16 bases between. This CDR3 reads CASSLQDRAMNTEAFF. The CDR3 coding sequence is TGTGCCAGCAGCTTGCAAGACAGAGCCATGAACACTGAAGCTTTCTTT. Complete variable domain (other parts from reference TRBV9 and TRBJ1-1): DSGVTQTPKHLITATGQRVTLRCSPRSGDLSVYWYQQSLDQGLQFLIQYYNGEERAKGNILERFSAQQFPDLHSELNLSSLELGDSALYFCASSLQDRAMNTEAFFGQGTRLTVV.

The chain has TRBV7-9 and TRBJ2-1; tentative D call: TRBD1 (5 bases). The V end was cut by 5 bases, the J end by 5 bases, with 16 bases between. This CDR3 is built from 15 residues. Germline lookup yields CDR1 SEHNR and CDR2 FQNEAQ (reference sequence). The CDR3 loop reads CASSHRRVMDNEQFF. The DNA of the CDR3 is TGTGCCAGCAGCCACCGCAGGGTTATGGACAATGAGCAGTTCTTC.

The chain combines TRBV25-1 with TRBJ2-3; D possibly corresponds to TRBD1 (6 bases). CDR3 length equals 15 residues. V lost 3 bases, J lost 0 bases, and 10 bases lay in between. Germline values: CDR1 MGHDK, CDR2 SYGVNS. CDR3 amino acids: CASSEVQGSTDTQYF. The CDR3 DNA is TGTGCCAGCAGTGAGGTACAGGGTAGCACAGATACGCAGTATTTT.